This TCR beta chain comes out of a study of technical replicates of blood from several donors. The V gene's germline CDR1 is SGHAT and CDR2 FQNNGV. V lost 5 bases, J lost 6 bases, and 7 bases stayed unmatched. This CDR3 is 14 amino acids long. The protocol was immunoSEQ multiplex PCR, while the TCRdb copy is restricted to in-frame clones and leaves out a portion. The data show about 81,000 clones, 95% to 97% seen once. The sequenced material came from T cells isolated from PBMCs. This sequence joins TRBV11-2 and TRBJ2-7; 10 bases align to TRBD2. The source is a human donor in good health. The CDR3 DNA reads as TGTGCCAGCAGCCCACTAGCGGGATGGGGCGAGCAGTACTTC. Translation: CASSPLAGWGEQYF.